The source of this T cell receptor beta chain is a study of T-cell reconstitution after alpha-beta-depleted transplantation in children. This clonotype was picked up many times. This CDR3 has 16 residues. V dropped 6 bases and J dropped 0; count of bases not matched to a gene: 7. Unique molecular identifiers featured in how the TCRbeta library was prepared. TCRdb reprocessed the PCR reads with MiXCR, giving one entry per CDR3 protein. The sample comprises approximately 490,000 distinct CDR3 sequences, around an eighth of which are singletons, and about 5.6% rests with the top ten. The chain links TRBV12-3 or TRBV12-4 to TRBJ2-3; 9 bases line up with TRBD1. The sample here was PBMCs from the stem cell graft donor, taken from the stem cell graft. This receptor was obtained from a human donor who donated a stem cell graft to a child with combined immunodeficiency. The CDR3 loop is CASRPGTGTSTDTQYF. CDR3 in DNA: TGTGCCAGCAGACCCGGGACAGGGACTAGCACAGATACGCAGTATTTT.